Below, one T cell receptor (beta chain) is given with its context. No antigen is known for it. The data belong to a study of T cell responses to AZD1222 COVID-19 vaccine. Between the trimmed V and J ends, which lost 6 bases and 1 base, there was a span of 13 bases. Germline V lookup: CDR1 WNHNN, CDR2 SYGVQD (reference sequence). CDR3 length: 15 amino acids. This table comes from immunoSEQ multiplex PCR, and its TCRdb copy is limited to in-frame clones, with some not included. The sample has 150,000 to 180,000 clones, approximately 90% seen once. Study conclusions and caveats: There were repertoire samples only from the period after the peak T cell response. Just a handful of AZD1222 recipients tested seropositive at baseline. Reports say nearly half of spike-specific TCRs go after unmutated variant regions. Females outnumbered males among donors, who were mostly white British; clonal diversity was possibly underestimated.

The source was peripheral blood, collected after recovery from COVID-19. The chain links TRBV10-1 to TRBJ2-1; tentative D call: TRBD2 (6 bases). This TCR was recovered from an adult who had recovered from COVID-19. This CDR3 is CASSSGSGSYNEQFF. In DNA, the CDR3 is TGCGCCAGCAGCTCCGGGAGCGGTTCCTACAATGAGCAGTTCTTC.